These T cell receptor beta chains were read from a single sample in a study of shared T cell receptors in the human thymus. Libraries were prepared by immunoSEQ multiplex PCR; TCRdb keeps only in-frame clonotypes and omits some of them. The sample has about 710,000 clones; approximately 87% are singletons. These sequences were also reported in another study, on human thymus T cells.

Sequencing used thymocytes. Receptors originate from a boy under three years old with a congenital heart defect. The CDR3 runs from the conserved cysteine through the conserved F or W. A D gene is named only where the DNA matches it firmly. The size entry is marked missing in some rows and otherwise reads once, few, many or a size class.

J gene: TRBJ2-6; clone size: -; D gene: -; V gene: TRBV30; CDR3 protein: CACRQDLPPGANVLTF; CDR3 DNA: TGTGCCTGTCGACAGGACCTGCCTCCTGGGGCCAACGTCCTGACTTTC
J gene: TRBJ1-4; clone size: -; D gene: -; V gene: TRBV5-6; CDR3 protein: CASSAYRTVLPEKLFF; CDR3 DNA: TGTGCCAGCAGCGCGTACAGGACAGTTTTGCCTGAAAAACTGTTTTTT
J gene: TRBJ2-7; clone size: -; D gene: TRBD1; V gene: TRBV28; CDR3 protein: CASSSGTGFYEQYF; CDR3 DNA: TGTGCCAGCAGTTCTGGGACAGGGTTCTACGAGCAGTACTTC
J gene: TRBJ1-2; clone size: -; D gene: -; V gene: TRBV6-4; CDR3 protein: CASSDFPGYGYTF; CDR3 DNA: TGTGCCAGCAGTGACTTCCCGGGCTATGGCTACACCTTC
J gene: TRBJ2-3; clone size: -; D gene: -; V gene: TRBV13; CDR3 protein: CASSLAPGSDTQYF; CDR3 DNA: TGTGCCAGCAGCTTAGCGCCGGGATCAGATACGCAGTATTTT
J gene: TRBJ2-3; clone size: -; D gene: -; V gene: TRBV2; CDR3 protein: CASRMTKAADVSTDTQYF; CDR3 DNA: TGTGCCAGCAGGATGACTAAGGCCGCCGACGTTAGCACAGATACGCAGTATTTT
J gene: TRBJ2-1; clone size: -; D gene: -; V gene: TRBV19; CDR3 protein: CASSIVPGKSEQFF; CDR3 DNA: TGTGCCAGTAGTATAGTCCCAGGGAAGTCTGAGCAGTTCTTC
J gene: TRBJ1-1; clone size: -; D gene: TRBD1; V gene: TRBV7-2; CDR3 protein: CASSSLQGEGTEAFF; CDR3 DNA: TGTGCCAGCAGCTCGCTACAGGGGGAGGGCACTGAAGCTTTCTTT
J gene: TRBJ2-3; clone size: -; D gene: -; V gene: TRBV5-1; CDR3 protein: CASSWGDSTDTQYF; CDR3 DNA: TGCGCCAGCAGCTGGGGGGACAGCACAGATACGCAGTATTTT
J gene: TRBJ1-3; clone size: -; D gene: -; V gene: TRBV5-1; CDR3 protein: CASSLEGTPWGSGNTIYF; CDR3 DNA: TGCGCCAGCAGCTTGGAAGGGACTCCCTGGGGCTCTGGAAACACCATATATTTT
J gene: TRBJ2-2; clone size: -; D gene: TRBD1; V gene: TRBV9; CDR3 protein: CASSVKTGGPGELFF; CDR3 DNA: TGTGCCAGCAGCGTTAAGACAGGGGGCCCCGGGGAGCTGTTTTTT
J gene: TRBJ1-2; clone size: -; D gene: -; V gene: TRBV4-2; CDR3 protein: CASSLGHYGYTF; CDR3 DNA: TGTGCCAGCAGCCTGGGGCACTATGGCTACACCTTC
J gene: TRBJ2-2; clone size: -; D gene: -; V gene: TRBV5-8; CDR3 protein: CASSLRGQGSTGELFF; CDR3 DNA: TGTGCCAGCAGCTTAAGGGGCCAGGGAAGCACCGGGGAGCTGTTTTTT
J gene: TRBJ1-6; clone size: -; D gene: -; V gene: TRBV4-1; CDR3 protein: CASSQAIFGSPSSPLHF; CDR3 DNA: TGCGCCAGCAGCCAAGCCATTTTCGGGTCTCCGAGCTCACCCCTCCACTTT
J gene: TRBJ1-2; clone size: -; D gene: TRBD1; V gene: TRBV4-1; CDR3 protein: CASSQERLSGQHTPSYGYTF; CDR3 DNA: TGCGCCAGCAGCCAAGAACGGCTTTCGGGACAGCATACCCCTAGCTATGGCTACACCTTC
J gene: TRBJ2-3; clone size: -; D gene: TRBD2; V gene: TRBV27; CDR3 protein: CASSLRSSGGKLLDTQYF; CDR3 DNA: TGTGCCAGCAGTCTCCGCTCTAGCGGGGGCAAGTTACTAGATACGCAGTATTTT
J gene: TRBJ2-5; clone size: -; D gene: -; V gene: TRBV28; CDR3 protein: CASSPPINGETQYF; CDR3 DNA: TGTGCCAGCAGCCCCCCCATAAACGGGGAGACCCAGTACTTC
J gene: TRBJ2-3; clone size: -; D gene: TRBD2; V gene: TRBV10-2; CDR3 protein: CASSGTSGDTQYF; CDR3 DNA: TGCGCCAGCAGTGGGACTAGCGGAGATACGCAGTATTTT
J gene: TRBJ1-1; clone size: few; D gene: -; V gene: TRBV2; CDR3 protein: CASSEGSEAFF; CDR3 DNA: TGTGCCAGCAGTGAGGGCAGTGAAGCTTTCTTT
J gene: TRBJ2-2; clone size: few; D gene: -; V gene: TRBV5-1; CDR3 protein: CASSLQGPGELFF; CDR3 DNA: TGCGCCAGCAGCTTGCAGGGTCCCGGGGAGCTGTTTTTT
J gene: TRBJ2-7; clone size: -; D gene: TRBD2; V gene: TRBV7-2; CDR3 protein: CASSVRGGGEQYF; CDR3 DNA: TGTGCCAGCAGCGTCCGGGGGGGAGGTGAGCAGTACTTC
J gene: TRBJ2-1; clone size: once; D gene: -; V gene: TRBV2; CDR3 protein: CASSERRGGRAFNEQFF; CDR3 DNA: TGTGCCAGCAGTGAAAGGAGAGGGGGGAGGGCCTTCAATGAGCAGTTCTTC
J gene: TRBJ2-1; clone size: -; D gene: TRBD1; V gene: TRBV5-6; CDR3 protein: CASSLSDRIYNEQFF; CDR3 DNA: TGTGCCAGCAGCCTTTCGGACAGGATATACAATGAGCAGTTCTTC
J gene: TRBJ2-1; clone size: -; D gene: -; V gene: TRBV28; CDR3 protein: CASSPSTRDFSYNEQFF; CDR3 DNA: TGTGCCAGCAGTCCCTCCACTAGGGATTTCTCCTACAATGAGCAGTTCTTC
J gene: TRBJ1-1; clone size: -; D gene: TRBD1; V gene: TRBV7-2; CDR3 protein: CASSETGGPSNTEAFF; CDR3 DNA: TGTGCCAGCAGCGAGACAGGGGGCCCGTCGAACACTGAAGCTTTCTTT
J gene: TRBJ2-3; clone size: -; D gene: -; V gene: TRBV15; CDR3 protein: CATSRARAIAEADTQYF; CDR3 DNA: TGTGCCACCAGCAGGGCCAGGGCTATCGCGGAAGCAGATACGCAGTATTTT
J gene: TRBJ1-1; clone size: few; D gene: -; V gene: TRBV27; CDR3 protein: CASSMGPLNTEAFF; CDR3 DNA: TGTGCCAGCAGCATGGGGCCACTGAACACTGAAGCTTTCTTT
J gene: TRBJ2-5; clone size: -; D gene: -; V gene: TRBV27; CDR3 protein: CASSKRLSDQETQYF; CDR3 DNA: TGTGCCAGCAGTAAACGACTCAGTGACCAAGAGACCCAGTACTTC
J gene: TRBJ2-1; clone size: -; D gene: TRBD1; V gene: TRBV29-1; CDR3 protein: CSVATGLIYNEQFF; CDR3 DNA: TGCAGCGTTGCGACAGGGCTAATTTACAATGAGCAGTTCTTC
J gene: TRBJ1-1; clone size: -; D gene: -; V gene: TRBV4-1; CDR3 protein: CASSQDQPRDTEAFF; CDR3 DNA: TGCGCCAGCAGCCAAGATCAACCTCGGGACACTGAAGCTTTCTTT
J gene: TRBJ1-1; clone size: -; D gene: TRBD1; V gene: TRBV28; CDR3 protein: CASSRDRGGTEAFF; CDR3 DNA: TGTGCCAGCAGCCGCGACAGGGGCGGCACTGAAGCTTTCTTT
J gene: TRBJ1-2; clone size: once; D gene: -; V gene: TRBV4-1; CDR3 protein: CASSQVNTGFGGYTF; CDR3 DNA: TGCGCCAGCAGCCAAGTCAATACAGGTTTTGGTGGCTACACCTTC
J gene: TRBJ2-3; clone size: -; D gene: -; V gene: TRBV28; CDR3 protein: CASSRAASTDTQYF; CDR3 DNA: TGTGCCAGCAGTCGCGCGGCTAGCACAGATACGCAGTATTTT
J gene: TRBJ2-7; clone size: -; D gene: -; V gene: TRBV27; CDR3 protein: CASSPSWGPDYEQYF; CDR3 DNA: TGTGCCAGCAGTCCCTCGTGGGGGCCGGATTACGAGCAGTACTTC
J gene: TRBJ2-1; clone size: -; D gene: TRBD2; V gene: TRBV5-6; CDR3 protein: CASSFEVLVAGPYNEQFF; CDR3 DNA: TGTGCCAGCAGCTTTGAGGTTCTAGTAGCGGGACCCTACAATGAGCAGTTCTTC
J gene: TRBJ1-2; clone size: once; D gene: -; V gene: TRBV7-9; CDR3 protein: CASSLQDKLDPYGYTF; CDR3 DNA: TGTGCCAGCAGCTTACAGGATAAACTTGACCCTTATGGCTACACCTTC
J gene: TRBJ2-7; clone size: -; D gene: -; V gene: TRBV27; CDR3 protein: CASSSPTGRATYEQYF; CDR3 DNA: TGTGCCAGCAGTTCCCCCACAGGGAGAGCCACCTACGAGCAGTACTTC
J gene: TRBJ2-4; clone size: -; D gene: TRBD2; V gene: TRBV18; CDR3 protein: CASARGDSNGKNIQYF; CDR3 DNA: TGTGCCAGCGCGCGGGGGGATAGCAACGGCAAAAACATTCAGTACTTC
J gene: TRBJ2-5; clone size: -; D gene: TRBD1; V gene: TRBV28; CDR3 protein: CASSVAGTAETQYF; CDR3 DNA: TGTGCCAGCAGTGTCGCCGGGACAGCTGAGACCCAGTACTTC
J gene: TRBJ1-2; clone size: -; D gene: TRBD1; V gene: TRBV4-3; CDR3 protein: CASSHARTGGRDYGYTF; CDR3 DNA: TGCGCCAGCAGCCACGCGAGGACAGGGGGTCGGGACTATGGCTACACCTTC